Listed below are T cell receptor beta chains from one sample, sequenced in a study of T cells after yellow fever vaccination. TCRdb passed the 5' RACE reads through MiXCR, listing each CDR3 protein once. The repertoire consists of hundreds of thousands of distinct CDR3 sequences, with about 17% occurring once and the leading ten covering roughly 19%. This material consisted of PBMCs, taken before the yellow fever booster vaccination. These receptor sequences come from a man aged 18 to 30 who received the YFV17D yellow fever vaccine. Each CDR3 is given without its conserved first and last residue. For some rows the clone size is stated as once, few or many, or as a class when expanded; others skip it.

CDR3 protein: ATSVGQGRTDTQY
V gene: TRBV24-1
clone size: few
J gene: TRBJ2-3

CDR3 protein: ATSDLGTGAGNEQF
V gene: TRBV24-1
clone size: few
J gene: TRBJ2-1

CDR3 protein: ASSVPVGLAGRMGSTDTQY
V gene: TRBV10-2
clone size: few
J gene: TRBJ2-3

CDR3 protein: ASSPPTYSGNTIY
V gene: TRBV18
clone size: .
J gene: TRBJ1-3

CDR3 protein: ASSRIGPSGGELF
V gene: TRBV7-6
clone size: few
J gene: TRBJ2-2

CDR3 protein: ASSQDRGGTVYNSPLH
V gene: TRBV4-3
clone size: .
J gene: TRBJ1-6

CDR3 protein: ASSLGVSLGGYEQY
V gene: TRBV5-1
clone size: .
J gene: TRBJ2-7

CDR3 protein: ASSVGGILNTEAF
V gene: TRBV9
clone size: .
J gene: TRBJ1-1

CDR3 protein: ASSQQLHKTPRVRTGELF
V gene: TRBV4-3
clone size: .
J gene: TRBJ2-2

CDR3 protein: ASSLRAGGNSPLH
V gene: TRBV7-2
clone size: few
J gene: TRBJ1-6

CDR3 protein: ASSPGTSRDTDTQY
V gene: TRBV7-3
clone size: .
J gene: TRBJ2-3

CDR3 protein: ATSDLLTANEQF
V gene: TRBV24-1
clone size: .
J gene: TRBJ2-1

CDR3 protein: ASSPQNRDAEAF
V gene: TRBV4-1
clone size: .
J gene: TRBJ1-1

CDR3 protein: ASSVGTLNTGELF
V gene: TRBV9
clone size: many
J gene: TRBJ2-2

CDR3 protein: ASSLRNVELNQPQH
V gene: TRBV12-3/TRBV12-4
clone size: .
J gene: TRBJ1-5

CDR3 protein: ASSARGDTEAF
V gene: TRBV5-1
clone size: many
J gene: TRBJ1-1

CDR3 protein: AISETLARAHEQY
V gene: TRBV10-3
clone size: few
J gene: TRBJ2-7

CDR3 protein: ASSRSNRGTYNEQF
V gene: TRBV9
clone size: many
J gene: TRBJ2-1

CDR3 protein: AISESRVASGATDTQY
V gene: TRBV10-3
clone size: .
J gene: TRBJ2-3

CDR3 protein: ASSSAGGGSQY
V gene: TRBV12-3/TRBV12-4
clone size: few
J gene: TRBJ2-3

CDR3 protein: ASRRQGPGYT
V gene: TRBV6-2/TRBV6-3
clone size: .
J gene: TRBJ1-2

CDR3 protein: ASSLTQYNEQF
V gene: TRBV9
clone size: many
J gene: TRBJ2-1

CDR3 protein: ASSFPTGSTEAF
V gene: TRBV7-2
clone size: .
J gene: TRBJ1-1

CDR3 protein: SVDTGQKETQY
V gene: TRBV29-1
clone size: .
J gene: TRBJ2-5

CDR3 protein: ATSDGQGAQPQH
V gene: TRBV24-1
clone size: few
J gene: TRBJ1-5

CDR3 protein: ASSLGAGAGEAF
V gene: TRBV7-3
clone size: .
J gene: TRBJ1-1

CDR3 protein: ASSQEGLNTGELF
V gene: TRBV4-2
clone size: few
J gene: TRBJ2-2

CDR3 protein: ASSSSTGELF
V gene: TRBV7-2
clone size: many
J gene: TRBJ2-2

CDR3 protein: SALEGRNNEQF
V gene: TRBV20-1
clone size: many
J gene: TRBJ2-1

CDR3 protein: ASSQGLLDTQY
V gene: TRBV7-2
clone size: few
J gene: TRBJ2-3

CDR3 protein: SAQPGQGYNEQF
V gene: TRBV20-1
clone size: many
J gene: TRBJ2-1

CDR3 protein: ASSYGQAQF
V gene: TRBV7-9
clone size: few
J gene: TRBJ2-1

CDR3 protein: ASSVVGLPYNEQF
V gene: TRBV9
clone size: many
J gene: TRBJ2-1